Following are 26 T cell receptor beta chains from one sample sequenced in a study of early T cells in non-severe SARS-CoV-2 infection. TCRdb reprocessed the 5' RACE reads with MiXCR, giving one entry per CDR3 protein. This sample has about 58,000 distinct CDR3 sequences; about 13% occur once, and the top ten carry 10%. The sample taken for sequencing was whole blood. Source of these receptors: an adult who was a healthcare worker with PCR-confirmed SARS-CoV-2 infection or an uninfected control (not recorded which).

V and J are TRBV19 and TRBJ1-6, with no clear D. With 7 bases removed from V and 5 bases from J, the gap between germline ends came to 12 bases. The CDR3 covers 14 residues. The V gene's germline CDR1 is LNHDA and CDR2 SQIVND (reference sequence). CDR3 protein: CASKGERDNSPLHF. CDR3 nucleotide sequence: TGTGCCAGTAAAGGAGAACGGGATAATTCACCCCTCCACTTT.

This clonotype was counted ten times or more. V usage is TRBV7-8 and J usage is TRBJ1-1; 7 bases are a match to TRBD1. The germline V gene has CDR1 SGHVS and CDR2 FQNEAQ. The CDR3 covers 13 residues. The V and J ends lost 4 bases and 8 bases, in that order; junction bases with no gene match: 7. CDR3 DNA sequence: TGTGCCAGCAGCTGGCTGACAGGGAAGGAAGCTTTCTTT. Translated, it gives CASSWLTGKEAFF.

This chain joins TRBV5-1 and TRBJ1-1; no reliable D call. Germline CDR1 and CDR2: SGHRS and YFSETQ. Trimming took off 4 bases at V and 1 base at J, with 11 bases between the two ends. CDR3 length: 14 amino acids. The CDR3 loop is CASSQDGWNTEAFF. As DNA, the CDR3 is TGCGCCAGCAGCCAGGACGGATGGAACACTGAAGCTTTCTTT.

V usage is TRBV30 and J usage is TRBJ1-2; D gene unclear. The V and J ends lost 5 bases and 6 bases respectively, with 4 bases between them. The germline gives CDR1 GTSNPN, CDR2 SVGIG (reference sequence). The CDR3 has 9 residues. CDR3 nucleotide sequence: TGTGCCTGGGGTGATGGCTACACCTTC. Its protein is CAWGDGYTF.

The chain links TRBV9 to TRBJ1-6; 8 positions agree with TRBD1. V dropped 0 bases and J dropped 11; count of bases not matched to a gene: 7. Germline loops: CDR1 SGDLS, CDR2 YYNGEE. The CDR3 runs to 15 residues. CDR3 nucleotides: TGTGCCAGCAGCGTAGATTGGACAGGGTCGGCACCCCTCCACTTT. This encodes CASSVDWTGSAPLHF.

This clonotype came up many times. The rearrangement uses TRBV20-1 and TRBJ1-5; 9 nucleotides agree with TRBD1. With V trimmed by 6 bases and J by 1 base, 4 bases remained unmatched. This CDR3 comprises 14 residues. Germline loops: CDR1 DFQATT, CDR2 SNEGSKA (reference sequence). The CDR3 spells CSATGGWSNQPQHF. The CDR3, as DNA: TGCAGTGCCACAGGGGGCTGGAGCAATCAGCCCCAGCATTTT.

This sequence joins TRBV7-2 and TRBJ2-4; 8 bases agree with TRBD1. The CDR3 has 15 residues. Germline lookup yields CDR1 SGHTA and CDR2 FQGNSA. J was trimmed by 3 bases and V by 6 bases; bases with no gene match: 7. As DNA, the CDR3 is TGTGCCAGCAGTTTCGACAGGGGAGGCAAAAACATTCAGTACTTC. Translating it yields CASSFDRGGKNIQYF.

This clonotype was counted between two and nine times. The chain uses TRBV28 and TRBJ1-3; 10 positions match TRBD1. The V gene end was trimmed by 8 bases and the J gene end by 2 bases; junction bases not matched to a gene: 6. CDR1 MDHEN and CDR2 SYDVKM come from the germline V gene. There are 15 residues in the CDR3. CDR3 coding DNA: TGTGCCAGCGGGAACGACAGGGGGCCTGGAAACACCATATATTTT. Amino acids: CASGNDRGPGNTIYF. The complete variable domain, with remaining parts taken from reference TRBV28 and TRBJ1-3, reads DVKVTQSSRYLVKRTGEKVFLECVQDMDHENMFWYRQDPGLGLRLIYFSYDVKMKEKGDIPEGYSVSREKKERFSLILESASTNQTSMYLCASGNDRGPGNTIYFGEGSWLTVV.

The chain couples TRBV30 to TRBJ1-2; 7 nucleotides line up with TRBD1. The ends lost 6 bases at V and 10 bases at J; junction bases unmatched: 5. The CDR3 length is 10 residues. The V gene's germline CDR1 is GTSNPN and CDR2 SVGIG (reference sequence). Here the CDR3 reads CACYRGYYTF. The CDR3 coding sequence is TGTGCCTGTTACAGGGGCTACTACACCTTC.

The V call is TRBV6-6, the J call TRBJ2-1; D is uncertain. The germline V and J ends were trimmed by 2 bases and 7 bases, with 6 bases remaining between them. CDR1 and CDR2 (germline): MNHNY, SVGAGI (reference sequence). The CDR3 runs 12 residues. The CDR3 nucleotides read TGTGCCAGCAGTTACCCTAAGAATGAGCAGTTCTTC. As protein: CASSYPKNEQFF.

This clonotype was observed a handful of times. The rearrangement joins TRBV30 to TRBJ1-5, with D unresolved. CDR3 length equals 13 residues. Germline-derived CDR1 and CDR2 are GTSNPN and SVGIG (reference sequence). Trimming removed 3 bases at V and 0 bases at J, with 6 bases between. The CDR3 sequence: CAWSGGSNQPQHF. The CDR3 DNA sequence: TGTGCCTGGAGCGGTGGTAGCAATCAGCCCCAGCATTTT.

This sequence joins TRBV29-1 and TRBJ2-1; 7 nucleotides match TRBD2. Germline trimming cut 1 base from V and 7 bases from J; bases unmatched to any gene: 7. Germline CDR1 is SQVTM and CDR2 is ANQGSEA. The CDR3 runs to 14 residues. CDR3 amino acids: CSVEGGSALNEQFF. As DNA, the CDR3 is TGCAGCGTTGAAGGCGGGAGCGCCTTGAATGAGCAGTTCTTC.

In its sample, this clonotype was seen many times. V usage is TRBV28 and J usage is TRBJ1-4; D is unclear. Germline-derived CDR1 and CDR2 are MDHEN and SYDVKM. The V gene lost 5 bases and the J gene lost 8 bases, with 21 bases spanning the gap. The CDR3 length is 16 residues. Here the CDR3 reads CASSTPWTPLEEKLFF. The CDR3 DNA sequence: TGTGCCAGCAGTACTCCCTGGACGCCTTTGGAAGAAAAACTGTTTTTT.

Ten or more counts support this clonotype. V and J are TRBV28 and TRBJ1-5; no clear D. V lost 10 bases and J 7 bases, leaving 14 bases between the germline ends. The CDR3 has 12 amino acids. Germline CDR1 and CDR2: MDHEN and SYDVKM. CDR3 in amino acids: CATSPGRQPQHF. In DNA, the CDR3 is TGTGCCACTTCGCCAGGTAGACAGCCCCAGCATTTT.

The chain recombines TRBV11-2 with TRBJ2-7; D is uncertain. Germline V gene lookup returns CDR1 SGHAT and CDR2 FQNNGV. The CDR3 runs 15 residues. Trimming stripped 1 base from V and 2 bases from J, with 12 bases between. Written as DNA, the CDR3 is TGTGCCAGCAGCTTAGTCTCGGCACGGACCTACGAGCAGTACTTC. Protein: CASSLVSARTYEQYF.

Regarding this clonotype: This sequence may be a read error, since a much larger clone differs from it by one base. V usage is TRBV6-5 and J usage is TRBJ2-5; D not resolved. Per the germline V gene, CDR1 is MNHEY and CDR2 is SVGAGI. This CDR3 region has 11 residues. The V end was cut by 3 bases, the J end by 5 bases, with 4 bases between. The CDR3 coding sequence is TGTGCCAGCAGTTATGGGGAGACCCAGTACTTC. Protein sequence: CASSYGETQYF.

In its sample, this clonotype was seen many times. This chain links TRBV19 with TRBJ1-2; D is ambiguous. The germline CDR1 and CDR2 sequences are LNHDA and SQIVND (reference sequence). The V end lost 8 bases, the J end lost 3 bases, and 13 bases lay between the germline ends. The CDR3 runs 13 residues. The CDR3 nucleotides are TGTGCCAGTGCTCCAGGTGGCTACTATGGCTACACCTTC. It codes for CASAPGGYYGYTF.

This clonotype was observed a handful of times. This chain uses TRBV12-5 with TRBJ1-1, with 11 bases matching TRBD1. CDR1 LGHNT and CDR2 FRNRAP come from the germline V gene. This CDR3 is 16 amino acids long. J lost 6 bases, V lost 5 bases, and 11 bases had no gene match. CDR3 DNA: TGTGCTAGTGGTCTTGGACAGGGGGCGGTCGGGCCTGAAGCTTTCTTT. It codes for CASGLGQGAVGPEAFF.

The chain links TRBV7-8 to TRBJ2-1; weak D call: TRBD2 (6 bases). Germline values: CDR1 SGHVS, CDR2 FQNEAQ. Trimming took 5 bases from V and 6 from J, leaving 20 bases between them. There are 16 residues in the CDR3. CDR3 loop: CASSPRLVGVLNEQFF. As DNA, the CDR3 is TGTGCCAGCAGCCCCCGACTAGTGGGAGTACTCAATGAGCAGTTCTTC.

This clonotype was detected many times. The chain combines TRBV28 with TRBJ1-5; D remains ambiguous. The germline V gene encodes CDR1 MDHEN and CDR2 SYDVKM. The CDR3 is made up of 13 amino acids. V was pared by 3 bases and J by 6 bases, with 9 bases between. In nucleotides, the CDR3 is TGTGCCAGCAGTTTGTGGGGAGGTCAGCCCCAGCATTTT. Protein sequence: CASSLWGGQPQHF.

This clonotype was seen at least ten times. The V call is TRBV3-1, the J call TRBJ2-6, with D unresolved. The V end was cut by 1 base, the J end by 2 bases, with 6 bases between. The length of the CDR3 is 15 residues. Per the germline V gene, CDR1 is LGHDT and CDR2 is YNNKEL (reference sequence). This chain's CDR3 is CASSQAVPGANVLTF. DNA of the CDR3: TGTGCCAGCAGCCAAGCGGTACCTGGGGCCAACGTCCTGACTTTC.

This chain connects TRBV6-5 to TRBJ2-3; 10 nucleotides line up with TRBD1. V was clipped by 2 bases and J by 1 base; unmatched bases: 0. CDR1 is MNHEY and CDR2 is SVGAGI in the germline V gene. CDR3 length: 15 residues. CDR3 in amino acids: CASSYGTGGTDTQYF. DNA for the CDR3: TGTGCCAGCAGTTACGGGACAGGGGGCACAGATACGCAGTATTTT.

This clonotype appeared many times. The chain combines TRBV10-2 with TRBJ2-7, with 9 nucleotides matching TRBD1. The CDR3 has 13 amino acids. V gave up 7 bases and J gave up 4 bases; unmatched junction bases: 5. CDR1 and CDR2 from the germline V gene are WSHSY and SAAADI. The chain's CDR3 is CASNMGQGYEQYF. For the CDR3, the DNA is TGCGCCAGCAATATGGGACAGGGATACGAGCAGTACTTC.

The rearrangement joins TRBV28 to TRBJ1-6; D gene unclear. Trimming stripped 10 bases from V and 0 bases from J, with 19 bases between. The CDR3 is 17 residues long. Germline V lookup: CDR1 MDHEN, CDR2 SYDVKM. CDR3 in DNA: TGTGCCACCCACGTTCGCGGGCTGAGCTCCTATAATTCACCCCTCCACTTT. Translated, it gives CATHVRGLSSYNSPLHF.

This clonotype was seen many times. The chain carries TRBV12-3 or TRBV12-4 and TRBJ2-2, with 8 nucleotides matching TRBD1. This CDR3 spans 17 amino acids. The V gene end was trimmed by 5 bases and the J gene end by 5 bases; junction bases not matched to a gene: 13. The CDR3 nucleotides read TGTGCCAGCAGTCAAGAGCAGGGGGCCTTGGAAACCGGGGAGCTGTTTTTT. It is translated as CASSQEQGALETGELFF.

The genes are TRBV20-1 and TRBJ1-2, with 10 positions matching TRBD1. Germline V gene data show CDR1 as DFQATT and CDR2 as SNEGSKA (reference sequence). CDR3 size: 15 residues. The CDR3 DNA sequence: TGCAGCGTCCAGGGACAGGGGTTGGTTAACTATGGCTACACCTTC. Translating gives CSVQGQGLVNYGYTF.